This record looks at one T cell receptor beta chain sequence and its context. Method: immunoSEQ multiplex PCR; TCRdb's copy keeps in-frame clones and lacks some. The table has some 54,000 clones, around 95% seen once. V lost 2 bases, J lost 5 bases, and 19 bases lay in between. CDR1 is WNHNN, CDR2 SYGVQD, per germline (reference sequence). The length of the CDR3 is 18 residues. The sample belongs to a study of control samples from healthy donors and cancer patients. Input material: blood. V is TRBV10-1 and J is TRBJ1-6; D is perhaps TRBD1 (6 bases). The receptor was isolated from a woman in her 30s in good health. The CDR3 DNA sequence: TGCGCCAGCAGTGAGCCCCACCGGACAGCCAGACATAATTCACCCCTCCACTTT. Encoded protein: CASSEPHRTARHNSPLHF.